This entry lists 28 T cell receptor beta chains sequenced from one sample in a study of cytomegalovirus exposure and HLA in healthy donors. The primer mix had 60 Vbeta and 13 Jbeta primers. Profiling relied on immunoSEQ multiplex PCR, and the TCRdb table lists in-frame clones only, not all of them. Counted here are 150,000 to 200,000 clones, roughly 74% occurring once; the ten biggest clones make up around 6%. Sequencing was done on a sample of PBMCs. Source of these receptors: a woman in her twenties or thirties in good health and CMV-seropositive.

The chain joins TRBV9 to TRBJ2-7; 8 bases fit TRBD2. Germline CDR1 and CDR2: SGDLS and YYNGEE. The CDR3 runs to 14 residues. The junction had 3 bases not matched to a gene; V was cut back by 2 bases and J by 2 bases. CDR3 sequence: CASSVGLGTYEQYF. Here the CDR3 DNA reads TGTGCCAGCAGCGTGGGACTAGGTACCTACGAGCAGTACTTC. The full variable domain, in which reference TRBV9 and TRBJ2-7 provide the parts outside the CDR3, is DSGVTQTPKHLITATGQRVTLRCSPRSGDLSVYWYQQSLDQGLQFLIQYYNGEERAKGNILERFSAQQFPDLHSELNLSSLELGDSALYFCASSVGLGTYEQYFGPGTRLTVT.

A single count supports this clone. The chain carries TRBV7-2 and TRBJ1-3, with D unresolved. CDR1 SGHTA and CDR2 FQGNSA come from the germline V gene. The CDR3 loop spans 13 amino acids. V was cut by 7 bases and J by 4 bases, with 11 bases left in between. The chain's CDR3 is CASTQNAGNTIYF. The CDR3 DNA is TGTGCCAGCACTCAAAACGCGGGAAACACCATATATTTT.

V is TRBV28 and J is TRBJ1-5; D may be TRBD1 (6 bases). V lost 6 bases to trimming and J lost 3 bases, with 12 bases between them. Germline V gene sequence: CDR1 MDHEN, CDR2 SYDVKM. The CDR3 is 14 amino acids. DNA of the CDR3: TGTGCCAGCAGGACACAGGGAACCAATCAGCCCCAGCATTTT. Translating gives CASRTQGTNQPQHF.

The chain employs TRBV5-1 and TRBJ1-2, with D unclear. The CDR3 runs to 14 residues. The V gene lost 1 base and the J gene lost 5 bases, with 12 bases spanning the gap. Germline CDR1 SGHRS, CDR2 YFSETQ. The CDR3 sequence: CASSLISHGYGYTF. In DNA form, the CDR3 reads TGCGCCAGCAGCTTGATCAGCCACGGGTATGGCTACACCTTC.

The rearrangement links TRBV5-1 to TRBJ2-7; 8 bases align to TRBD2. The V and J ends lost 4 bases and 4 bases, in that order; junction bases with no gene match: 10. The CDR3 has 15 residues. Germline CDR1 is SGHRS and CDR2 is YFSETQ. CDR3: CASSRWRAGGYEQYF. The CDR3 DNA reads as TGCGCCAGCAGCCGTTGGAGGGCGGGGGGTTACGAGCAGTACTTC.

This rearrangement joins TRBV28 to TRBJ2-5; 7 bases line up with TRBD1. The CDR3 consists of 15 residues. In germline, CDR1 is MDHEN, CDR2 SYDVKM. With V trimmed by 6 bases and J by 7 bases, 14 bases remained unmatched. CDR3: CASSSPIQGSGTQYF. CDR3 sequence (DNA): TGTGCCAGCAGCTCTCCTATACAGGGGTCCGGGACCCAGTACTTC.

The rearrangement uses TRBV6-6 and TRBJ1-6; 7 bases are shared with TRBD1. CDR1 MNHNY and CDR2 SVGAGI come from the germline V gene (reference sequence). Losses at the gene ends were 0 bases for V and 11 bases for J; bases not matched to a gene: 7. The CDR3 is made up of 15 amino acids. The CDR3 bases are TGTGCCAGCAGTTACTCGAGTGGACAGGATCCACCCCTCCACTTT. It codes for CASSYSSGQDPPLHF.

CDR3 sequence reads: CASKALAGVAVVSYEQYF. CDR3 DNA: TGTGCCAGCAAAGCCCTAGCGGGAGTGGCTGTGGTCTCCTACGAGCAGTACTTC. V usage is TRBV2 and J usage is TRBJ2-5, with 10 bases fitting TRBD2. The tail of the sequence fits TRBJ2-7 better, so the J call may be wrong. Germline V gene lookup returns CDR1 SNHLY and CDR2 FYNNEI. This CDR3 is 18 amino acids long.

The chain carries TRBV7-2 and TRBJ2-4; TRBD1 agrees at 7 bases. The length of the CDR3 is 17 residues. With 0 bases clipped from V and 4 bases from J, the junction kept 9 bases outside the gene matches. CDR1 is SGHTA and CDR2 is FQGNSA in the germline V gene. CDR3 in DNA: TGTGCCAGCAGCTTAGCGGCCTGGGACAGTCCGAAAAACATTCAGTACTTC. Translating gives CASSLAAWDSPKNIQYF.

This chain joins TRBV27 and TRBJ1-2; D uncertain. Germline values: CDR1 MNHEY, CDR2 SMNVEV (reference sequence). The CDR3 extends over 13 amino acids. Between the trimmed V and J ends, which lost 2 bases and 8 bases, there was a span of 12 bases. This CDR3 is CASSLGFGSGYTF. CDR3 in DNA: TGTGCCAGCAGTTTAGGGTTCGGGAGCGGCTACACCTTC.

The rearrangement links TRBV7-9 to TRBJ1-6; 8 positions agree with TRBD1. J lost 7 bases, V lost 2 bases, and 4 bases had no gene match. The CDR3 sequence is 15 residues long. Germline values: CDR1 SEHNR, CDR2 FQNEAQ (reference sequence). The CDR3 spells CASSLIGQGNSPLHF. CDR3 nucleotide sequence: TGTGCCAGCAGCTTAATAGGACAGGGAAATTCACCCCTCCACTTT.

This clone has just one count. CDR3 in amino acids: CASSLPTSLAQYF. The CDR3 DNA sequence: TGTGCCAGCAGCCTCCCGACTAGCCTGGCGCAGTATTTT. The genes are TRBV4-2 and TRBJ2-3, with 7 bases aligning to TRBD2. This CDR3 is 13 amino acids long. The junction had 8 bases not matched to a gene; V was cut back by 4 bases and J by 10 bases. The germline gives CDR1 LGHNA, CDR2 YNFKEQ.

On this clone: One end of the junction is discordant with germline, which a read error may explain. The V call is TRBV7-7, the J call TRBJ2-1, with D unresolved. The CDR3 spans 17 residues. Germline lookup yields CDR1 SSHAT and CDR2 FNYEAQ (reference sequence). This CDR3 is CASSRRPFIRREDEQFF. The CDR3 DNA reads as TGTGCTAGCAGCCGCCGTCCCTTTATTAGGCGAGAGGATGAGCAGTTCTTC.

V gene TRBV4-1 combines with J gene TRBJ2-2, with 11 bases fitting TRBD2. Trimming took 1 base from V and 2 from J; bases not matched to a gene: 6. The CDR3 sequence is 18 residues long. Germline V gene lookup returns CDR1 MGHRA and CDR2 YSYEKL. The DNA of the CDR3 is TGCGCCAGCAGCCAAGCGTTGGGACTAGCGGCTAACACCGGGGAGCTGTTTTTT. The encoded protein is CASSQALGLAANTGELFF.

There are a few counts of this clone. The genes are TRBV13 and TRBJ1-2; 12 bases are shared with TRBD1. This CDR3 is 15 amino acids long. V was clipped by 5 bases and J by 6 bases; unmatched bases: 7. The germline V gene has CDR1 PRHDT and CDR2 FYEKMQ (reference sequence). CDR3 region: CASSPRDRGRNGYTF. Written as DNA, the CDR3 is TGTGCCAGCAGCCCTCGGGACAGGGGGCGGAATGGCTACACCTTC.

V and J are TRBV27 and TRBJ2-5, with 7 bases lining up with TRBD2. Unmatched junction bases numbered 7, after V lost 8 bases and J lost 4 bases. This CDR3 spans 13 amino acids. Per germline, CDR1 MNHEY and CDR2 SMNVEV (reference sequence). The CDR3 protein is CASASRGRETQYF. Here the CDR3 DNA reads TGTGCCAGCGCGTCGCGGGGGAGAGAGACCCAGTACTTC.

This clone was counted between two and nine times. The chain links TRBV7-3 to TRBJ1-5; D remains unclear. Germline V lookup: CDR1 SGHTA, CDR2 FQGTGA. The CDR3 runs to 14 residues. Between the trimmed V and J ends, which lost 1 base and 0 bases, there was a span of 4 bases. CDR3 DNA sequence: TGTGCCAGCAGCTTAAGTAATAGCAATCAGCCCCAGCATTTT. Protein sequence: CASSLSNSNQPQHF.

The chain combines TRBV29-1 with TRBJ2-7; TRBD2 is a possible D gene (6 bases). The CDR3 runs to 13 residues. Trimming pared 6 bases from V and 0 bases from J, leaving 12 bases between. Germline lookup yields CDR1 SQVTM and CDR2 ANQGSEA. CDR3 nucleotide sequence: TGCAGCGTGGAGGCCGGGAGCTCCTACGAGCAGTACTTC. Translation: CSVEAGSSYEQYF.

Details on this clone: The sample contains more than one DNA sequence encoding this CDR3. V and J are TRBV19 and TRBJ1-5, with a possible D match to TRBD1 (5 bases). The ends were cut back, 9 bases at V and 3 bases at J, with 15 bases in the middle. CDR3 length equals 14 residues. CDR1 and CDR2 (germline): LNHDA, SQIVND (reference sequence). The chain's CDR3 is CASSSRRDNQPQHF. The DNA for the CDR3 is TGTGCCAGCAGTTCTCGCAGGGACAATCAGCCCCAGCATTTT.

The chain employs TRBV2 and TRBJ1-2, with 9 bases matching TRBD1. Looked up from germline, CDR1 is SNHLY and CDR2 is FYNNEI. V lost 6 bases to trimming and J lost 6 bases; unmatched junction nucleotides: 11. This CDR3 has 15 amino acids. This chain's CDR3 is CASRATPGQGDGYTF. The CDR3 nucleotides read TGTGCCAGCAGAGCAACTCCGGGACAGGGTGATGGCTACACCTTC.

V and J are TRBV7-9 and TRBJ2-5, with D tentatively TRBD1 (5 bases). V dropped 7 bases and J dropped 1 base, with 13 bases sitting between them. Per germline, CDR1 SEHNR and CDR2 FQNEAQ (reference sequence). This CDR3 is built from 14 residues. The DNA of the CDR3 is TGTGCCAGCATGGGTCGAAGGGGCCAAGAGACCCAGTACTTC. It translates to CASMGRRGQETQYF.

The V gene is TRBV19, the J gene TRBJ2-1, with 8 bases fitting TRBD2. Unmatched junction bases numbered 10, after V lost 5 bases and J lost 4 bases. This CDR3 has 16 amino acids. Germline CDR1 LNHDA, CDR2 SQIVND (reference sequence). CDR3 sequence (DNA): TGTGCCAGTAGTTCCCTTTTGGCGGGGGGATACAATGAGCAGTTCTTC. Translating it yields CASSSLLAGGYNEQFF. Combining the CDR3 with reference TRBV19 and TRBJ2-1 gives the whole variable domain DGGITQSPKYLFRKEGQNVTLSCEQNLNHDAMYWYRQDPGQGLRLIYYSQIVNDFQKGDIAEGYSVSREKKESFPLTVTSAQKNPTAFYLCASSSLLAGGYNEQFFGPGTRLTVL.

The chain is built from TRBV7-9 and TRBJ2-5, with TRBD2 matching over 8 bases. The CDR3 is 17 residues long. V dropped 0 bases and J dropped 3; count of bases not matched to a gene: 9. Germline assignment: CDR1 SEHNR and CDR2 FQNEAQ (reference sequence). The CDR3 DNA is TGTGCCAGCAGCTTAGCAAGTACTAGCGGTGTAAAAGAGACCCAGTACTTC. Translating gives CASSLASTSGVKETQYF.

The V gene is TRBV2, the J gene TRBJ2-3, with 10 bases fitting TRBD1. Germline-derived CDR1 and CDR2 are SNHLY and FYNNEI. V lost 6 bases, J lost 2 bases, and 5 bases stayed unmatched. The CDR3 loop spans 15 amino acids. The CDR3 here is CASRGQGLVTDTQYF. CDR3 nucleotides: TGTGCCAGCAGGGGACAGGGGTTAGTCACAGATACGCAGTATTTT.

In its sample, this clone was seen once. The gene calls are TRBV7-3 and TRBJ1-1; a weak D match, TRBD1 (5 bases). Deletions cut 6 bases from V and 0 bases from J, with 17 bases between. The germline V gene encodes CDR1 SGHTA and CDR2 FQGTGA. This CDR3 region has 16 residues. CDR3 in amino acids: CASSLTGGALNTEAFF. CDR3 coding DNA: TGTGCCAGCAGTCTAACAGGAGGGGCCTTGAACACTGAAGCTTTCTTT. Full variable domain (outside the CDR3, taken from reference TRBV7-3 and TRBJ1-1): GAGVSQTPSNKVTEKGKYVELRCDPISGHTALYWYRQSLGQGPEFLIYFQGTGAADDSGLPNDRFFAVRPEGSVSTLKIQRTERGDSAVYLCASSLTGGALNTEAFFGQGTRLTVV.

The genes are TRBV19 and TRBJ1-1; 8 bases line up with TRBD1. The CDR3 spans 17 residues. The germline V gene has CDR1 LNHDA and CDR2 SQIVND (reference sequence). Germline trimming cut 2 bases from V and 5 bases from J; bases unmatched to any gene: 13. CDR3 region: CASSIRRTGRRGTEAFF. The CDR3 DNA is TGTGCCAGTAGTATACGCAGGACAGGGCGTCGTGGGACTGAAGCTTTCTTT.

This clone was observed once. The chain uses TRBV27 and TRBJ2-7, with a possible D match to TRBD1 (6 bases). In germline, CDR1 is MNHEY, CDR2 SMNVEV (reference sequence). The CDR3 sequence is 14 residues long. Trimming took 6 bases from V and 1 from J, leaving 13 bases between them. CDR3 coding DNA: TGTGCCAGCAGCCGACAGGATTTTTCCTACGAGCAGTACTTC. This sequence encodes CASSRQDFSYEQYF.

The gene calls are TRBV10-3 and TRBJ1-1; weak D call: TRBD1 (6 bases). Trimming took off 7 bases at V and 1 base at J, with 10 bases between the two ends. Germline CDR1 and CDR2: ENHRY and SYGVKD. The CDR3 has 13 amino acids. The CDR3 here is CAIKGGGNTEAFF. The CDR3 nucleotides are TGTGCCATCAAAGGGGGGGGGAACACTGAAGCTTTCTTT.